This TCR beta chain was retrieved from a study of siplizumab effects on memory and regulatory T cells. The table came from immunoSEQ multiplex PCR; TCRdb's copy has only in-frame clones and leaves some out. The sample records tens of thousands of clones, roughly 97% being singletons. The CDR3 has 13 residues. After removal of 4 bases from V and 5 bases from J, the junction contained 6 bases not matched to a gene. Per the germline V gene, CDR1 is SGDLS and CDR2 is YYNGEE. The TCR originated in a human donor in good health. The chain employs TRBV9 and TRBJ2-7; 7 bases are shared with TRBD1. The specimen was naive CD4+ T cells sorted from blood. The chain's CDR3 is CASSPGQYNEQYF. CDR3 nucleotide sequence: TGTGCCAGCAGCCCGGGACAGTACAACGAGCAGTACTTC.